The clone carrying this TCR beta chain is a singleton in its sample. These data are taken from a study of blood T cell dynamics during melanoma immunotherapy. Study at large: Patients with metastatic melanoma got pembrolizumab or nivolumab-ipilimumab as first-line care.

Sequencing used immunoSEQ multiplex PCR; TCRdb keeps in-frame clones, though not all of them. The sample holds 6,000 or so clones, around four fifths seen once. Time point: week 3, after first cycle of checkpoint inhibitor. This CDR3 spans 15 amino acids. Trimming shortened V by 0 bases and J by 1 base, and 8 bases separated the two germline ends. Looked up from germline, CDR1 is SGHTS and CDR2 is YDEGEE. The TCR sequence derives from a human donor with melanoma. Some clones in this sample may be carry-over from other donors' samples. The source material was blood, sampled from a patient treated with checkpoint blockade. This sequence joins TRBV5-8 and TRBJ1-3; the D gene is possibly TRBD1 (6 bases). The CDR3 protein is CASSLGGTSGNTIYF. CDR3 DNA sequence: TGTGCCAGCAGCTTGGGCGGGACATCTGGAAACACCATATATTTT.